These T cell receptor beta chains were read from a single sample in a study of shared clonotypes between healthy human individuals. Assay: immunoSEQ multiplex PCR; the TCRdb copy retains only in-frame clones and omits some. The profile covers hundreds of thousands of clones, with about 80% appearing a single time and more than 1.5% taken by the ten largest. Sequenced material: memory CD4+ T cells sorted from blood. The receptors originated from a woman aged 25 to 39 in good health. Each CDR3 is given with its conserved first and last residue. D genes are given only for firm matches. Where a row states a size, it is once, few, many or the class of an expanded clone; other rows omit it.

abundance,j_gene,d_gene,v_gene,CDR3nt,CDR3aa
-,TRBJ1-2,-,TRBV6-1,TGTGCCAGCAGTGAACCATCCGGCACTCGCCCGGTCTATGGCTACACCTTC,CASSEPSGTRPVYGYTF
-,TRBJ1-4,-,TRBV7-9,TGTGCCAGCAGCTCGACAGCTCGGGAAAAACTGTTTTTT,CASSSTAREKLFF
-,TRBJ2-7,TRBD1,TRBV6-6,TGTGCCAGCAGCCAGGACAGGGTATCCTACGAGCAGTACTTC,CASSQDRVSYEQYF
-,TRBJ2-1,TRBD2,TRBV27,TGTGCCAGCAGTTTATATAAGCGGGAGGTAAACAATGAGCAGTTCTTC,CASSLYKREVNNEQFF
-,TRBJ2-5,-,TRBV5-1,TGCGCCAGCAGCCACCGGACTGCGGAGGGGGCCCAGTACTTC,CASSHRTAEGAQYF
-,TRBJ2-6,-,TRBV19,TGTGCCAGTAGGCAGGGCTCTGGGGCCAACGTCCTGACTTTC,CASRQGSGANVLTF
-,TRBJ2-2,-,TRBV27,TGTGCCAGCAGTCCACGACCTTTCACCGGGGAGCTGTTTTTT,CASSPRPFTGELFF
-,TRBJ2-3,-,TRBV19,TGTGCCAGTAGTATATCGGGTTTCGGCGCAGATACGCAGTATTTT,CASSISGFGADTQYF
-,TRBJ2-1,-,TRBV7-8,TGTGCCAGCAGCTTAGGTCGGGGGAGATACAATGAGCAGTTCTTC,CASSLGRGRYNEQFF
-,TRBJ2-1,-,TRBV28,TGTGCCAGCACCCGGGCGGAGAATGAGCAGTTCTTC,CASTRAENEQFF
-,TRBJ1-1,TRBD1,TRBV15,TGTGCCACCCGGGACAGGCTTGACACTGAAGCTTTCTTT,CATRDRLDTEAFF
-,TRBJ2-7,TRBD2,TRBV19,TGTGCCAGTAGTACCGGACTAGCGGGACAGCAGTACTTC,CASSTGLAGQQYF
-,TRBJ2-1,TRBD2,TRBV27,TGTGCCAGCAGACTAGCGGGAGGTAGTGGCAATGAGCAGTTCTTC,CASRLAGGSGNEQFF
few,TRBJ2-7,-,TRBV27,TGTGCCAGCAGAACACACCAGGGTTACGAGCAGTACTTC,CASRTHQGYEQYF
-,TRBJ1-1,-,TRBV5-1,TGCGCCAGCAGCTTGAGTCAGGGAAAGACTGAAGCTTTCTTT,CASSLSQGKTEAFF
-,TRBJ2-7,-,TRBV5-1,TGCGCCAGCAGCTTGGAGAGGGGTGACAGTGGGGACTACGAGCAGTACTTC,CASSLERGDSGDYEQYF
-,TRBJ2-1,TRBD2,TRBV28,TGTGCCAGCAGGGAGCGGGAGGGCTACAATGAGCAGTTCTTC,CASREREGYNEQFF
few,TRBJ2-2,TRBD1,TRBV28,TGTGCCAGCAGACCGGGACAGGGGCAAAGGGGGGAGCTGTTTTTT,CASRPGQGQRGELFF
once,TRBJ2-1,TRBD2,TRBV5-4,TGTGCCAGCAGCCAGGGGACTAGCGGGAGCCATGAGCAGTTCTTC,CASSQGTSGSHEQFF
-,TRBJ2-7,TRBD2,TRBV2,TGTGCCAGCACTCCACTAGCGGCCCTTGGGCAGTACTTC,CASTPLAALGQYF
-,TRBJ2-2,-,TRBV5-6,TGTGCCAGCAGCTTGGCCGGCGAGCGGATGAACACCGGGGAGCTGTTTTTT,CASSLAGERMNTGELFF
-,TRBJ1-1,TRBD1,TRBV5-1,TGCGCCAGCAGCTTGACAGGGGGCGCGTATACTGAAGCTTTCTTT,CASSLTGGAYTEAFF
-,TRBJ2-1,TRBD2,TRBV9,TGTGCCAGCAGCGTAGGGGCCCACGCTAGCGGACCCGACAATGAGCAGTTCTTC,CASSVGAHASGPDNEQFF
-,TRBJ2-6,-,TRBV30,TGTGCCTGGAATGGGGCTGGGGCCAACGTCCTGACTTTC,CAWNGAGANVLTF
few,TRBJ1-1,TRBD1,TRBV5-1,TGCGCCAGCAGCTTTCGCGGGACAGGGAGCACTGAAGCTTTCTTT,CASSFRGTGSTEAFF
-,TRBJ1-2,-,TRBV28,TGTGCCAGCAGTTTGAGCTTGGACTATGGCTACACCTTC,CASSLSLDYGYTF
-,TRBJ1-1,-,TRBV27,TGTGCCAGCAGGGATGAACGACCTAGTAGTGAAGCTTTCTTT,CASRDERPSSEAFF
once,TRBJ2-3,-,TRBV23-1,TGCGCCAGCAGTCAATCGTTGCGGAGGGGGACAGATACGCAGTATTTT,CASSQSLRRGTDTQYF
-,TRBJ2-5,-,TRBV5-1,TGCGCCAGCAGCACGAGCCAAGAGACCCAGTACTTC,CASSTSQETQYF
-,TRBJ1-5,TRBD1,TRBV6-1,TGTGCCAGCAGTGAATGGACAGGAATCAATCAGCCCCAGCATTTT,CASSEWTGINQPQHF